Listed below are T cell receptor beta chains from one sample, sequenced in a study of blood T cell repertoires in COVID-19. Assay used: immunoSEQ multiplex PCR; TCRdb lists only in-frame clones, some missing. This sample yields roughly 250,000 clones, of which approximately 91% are seen a single time; just over 2.5% belongs to the top ten. The material sequenced was peripheral blood. These receptors were collected from a person aged 18 to 35 with COVID-19, enrolled during active disease. Each CDR3 is given with its conserved first and last residue. Fields, in order: D gene, V gene, J gene, clone size, CDR3 protein, CDR3 DNA. A D gene is named only where the DNA matches it firmly. A clone size is listed for some rows: how often the clone was seen (once, few, many), or a class if it is expanded.

>NA|TRBV21-1|TRBJ1-1|NA
CASSKVVFRRRGGAFF
TGTGCCAGCAGCAAAGTGGTCTTCAGGAGGCGAGGGGGAGCTTTCTTT
>NA|TRBV27|TRBJ2-6|NA
CASSLTGSGANVLTF
TGTGCCAGCAGTTTAACCGGCTCTGGGGCCAACGTCCTGACTTTC
>NA|TRBV4-1|TRBJ1-6|few
CASSQVHGGRSPLHF
TGCGCCAGCAGCCAAGTGCACGGGGGAAGGTCACCCCTCCACTTT
>NA|TRBV29-1|TRBJ2-7|NA
CSVVRTFGSYEQYF
TGCAGCGTTGTTCGGACATTCGGCTCCTACGAGCAGTACTTC
>TRBD2|TRBV5-4|TRBJ2-7|NA
CASSFGPAGETYEQYF
TGTGCCAGCAGCTTTGGACCAGCGGGAGAGACCTACGAGCAGTACTTC
>NA|TRBV6-2/TRBV6-3|TRBJ2-2|NA
CASSPLEDTGELFF
TGTGCCAGCAGCCCCCTGGAGGACACCGGGGAGCTGTTTTTT
>NA|TRBV7-2|TRBJ1-3|NA
CASSSEWLLSGNTIYF
TGTGCCAGCAGCTCCGAATGGCTCCTCTCTGGAAACACCATATATTTT
>NA|TRBV19|TRBJ1-2|NA
CASSILGAQDLGYTF
TGTGCCAGTAGTATCTTGGGGGCGCAGGACTTGGGCTACACCTTC
>NA|TRBV19|TRBJ1-5|NA
CASSMSGNQPQHF
TGTGCCAGTAGTATGAGCGGAAATCAGCCCCAGCATTTT
>NA|TRBV7-9|TRBJ2-1|NA
CASSYGGRPNNEQFF
TGTGCCAGCAGCTATGGCGGCAGACCAAACAATGAGCAGTTCTTC
>TRBD1|TRBV6-5|TRBJ2-1|NA
CASSFTTGGNEQFF
TGTGCCAGCAGTTTCACGACAGGGGGCAATGAGCAGTTCTTC
>NA|TRBV20-1|TRBJ1-2|NA
CSARDLGGYTF
TGCAGTGCTAGAGACCTCGGGGGCTACACCTTC
>TRBD2|TRBV5-8|TRBJ2-7|NA
CASTRRDYSYEQYF
TGTGCCAGCACCCGCCGGGACTACTCCTACGAGCAGTACTTC
>NA|TRBV29-1|TRBJ2-7|NA
CSVGGGDLREQYF
TGCAGCGTTGGGGGCGGTGACCTGAGGGAGCAGTACTTC
>NA|TRBV4-1|TRBJ2-2|NA
CASSQARGAEDTGELFF
TGCGCCAGCAGCCAAGCTCGCGGAGCGGAGGACACCGGGGAGCTGTTTTTT
>TRBD1|TRBV6-6|TRBJ2-2|NA
CAINRGNTGELFF
TGTGCCATCAACAGGGGGAACACCGGGGAGCTGTTTTTT
>TRBD1|TRBV5-1|TRBJ1-2|NA
CASSFGQGADYGYTF
TGCGCCAGCAGCTTTGGACAGGGGGCTGACTATGGCTACACCTTC
>TRBD1|TRBV24-1|TRBJ1-2|NA
CATSDRGQGRVGYTF
TGTGCCACCAGTGACCGGGGACAGGGAAGGGTCGGCTACACCTTC
>TRBD1|TRBV19|TRBJ1-5|once
CASSMGQGDQPQHF
TGTGCCAGTAGTATGGGACAGGGAGATCAGCCCCAGCATTTT
>NA|TRBV2|TRBJ1-2|NA
CASEIQTLVGYTF
TGTGCCAGCGAGATCCAAACCTTAGTAGGCTACACCTTC
>NA|TRBV6-2/TRBV6-3|TRBJ1-3|NA
CASSYSQGASGNTIYF
TGTGCCAGCAGTTATAGTCAAGGAGCCTCTGGAAACACCATATATTTT
>TRBD1|TRBV7-2|TRBJ2-7|NA
CASSFGPHRDRGSYEQYF
TGTGCCAGCAGCTTCGGCCCCCACCGGGACAGGGGGTCCTACGAGCAGTACTTC
>NA|TRBV4-1|TRBJ2-3|NA
CASSQVFSYTDTQYF
TGCGCCAGCAGCCAAGTATTCAGTTACACAGATACGCAGTATTTT
>TRBD2|TRBV2|TRBJ2-1|NA
CASSEEASGINNEQFF
TGTGCCAGCAGTGAGGAGGCTAGCGGGATTAACAATGAGCAGTTCTTC
>TRBD1|TRBV7-6|TRBJ2-3|NA
CASSLTQGARTSTDTQYF
TGTGCCAGCAGCTTAACGCAGGGGGCCCGTACTAGCACAGATACGCAGTATTTT
>NA|TRBV19|TRBJ2-5|NA
CASSIFGQQETQYF
TGTGCCAGTAGTATCTTCGGACAGCAAGAGACCCAGTACTTC
>TRBD2|TRBV7-9|TRBJ2-2|NA
CASSLAGLAGGPVTGELFF
TGTGCCAGCAGCTTAGCGGGCCTAGCGGGAGGGCCGGTAACCGGGGAGCTGTTTTTT
>NA|TRBV9|TRBJ1-1|NA
CASSLQATMTEAFF
TGTGCCAGCAGCTTACAGGCTACGATGACTGAAGCTTTCTTT
>NA|TRBV7-9|TRBJ2-7|NA
CASSTTMGASYEQYF
TGTGCCAGCAGCACCACGATGGGCGCATCCTACGAGCAGTACTTC
>TRBD1|TRBV5-4|TRBJ2-1|NA
CASRGQGYNEQFF
TGTGCCAGCAGGGGACAGGGCTACAATGAGCAGTTCTTC
>TRBD1|TRBV7-8|TRBJ2-5|NA
CASSLIVGQGAIETQYF
TGTGCCAGCAGCTTAATCGTGGGACAGGGGGCAATCGAGACCCAGTACTTC
>NA|TRBV9|TRBJ1-2|NA
CASSGGLQSSYGYTF
TGTGCCAGCAGCGGGGGACTCCAGTCCTCCTATGGCTACACCTTC
>NA|TRBV5-1|TRBJ1-5|NA
CASSFNPGGNQPQHF
TGCGCCAGCAGCTTCAACCCAGGGGGCAATCAGCCCCAGCATTTT